This paragraph covers one TCR beta chain sequence. Antigen unknown. Described time point: week 35, safety follow-up. What each vaccine dose contained was 300 ug of mutant IDH1 20-mer peptide, accompanied by topical imiquimod. In every donor, the tumor was a new WHO grade 3 or 4 IDH1-mutant, ATRX-lost astrocytoma. This CDR3 contains 11 residues. From germline, CDR1 is MRHNA and CDR2 SNTAGT. J lost 8 bases, V lost 6 bases, and 2 bases had no gene match. These data are taken from a study of a mutant IDH1 vaccine in newly diagnosed glioma. This table comes from immunoSEQ multiplex PCR, and its TCRdb copy is limited to in-frame clones, with some not included. The sample consists of about 32,000 clones, roughly four fifths of them appearing once. Study conclusions and caveats: The vaccine induced immune responses, and these occurred in over 90% of patients.

V and J are TRBV6-4 and TRBJ1-2; 8 nucleotides match TRBD1. The sequence came from a man aged 25 to 40 with glioma. The sequencing used PBMCs, collected from a glioma patient whose treatment included an IDH1 peptide vaccine. DNA for the CDR3: TGTGCCAGCAGCAGGGGGCTCGGCTACACCTTC. It encodes CASSRGLGYTF.